The clone carrying this T cell receptor beta chain showed up just once. Its cognate antigen is unknown. CDR1 and CDR2 (germline): MNHNS, SASEGT. Trimming left V 11 bases short and J 1 base short, with 11 bases between. The CDR3 sequence is 12 residues long. Documented time point: newly diagnosed GD, antithyroid drugs for less than 3 months. Researchers made the TCR library from RNA that was extracted from PBMCs. The authors drew patients from an endocrinology department in Xi'an, China. Both iRepertoire HTBI primers and Arm-PCR of CDR3 regions were used to build the TCR beta libraries. TCRdb recomputed calls from the multiplex PCR reads with MiXCR, one row per CDR3 protein. Here the sample spans 550,000 to 650,000 distinct CDR3 sequences, more than 15% being singletons. These data come from a study of regulatory T cells in long-lasting Graves disease. Study-wide context: Graves' patients diagnosed newly had used antithyroid drugs under 3 months.

Study-wide results and caveats: Persistent disease samples used TRBV28, TRBJ1-2 and TRBJ2-5 preferentially.

In addition, the sample was reused for a study of T cells in Graves' hyperthyroidism and ophthalmopathy. As that study records: TCR CDR3 regions were first amplified by RT-PCR with HTBI primers.

This sequence originates from a young man with Graves disease. Sequenced here: peripheral blood mononuclear cells (PBMCs), sampled at new diagnosis, from a patient treated with antithyroid drugs. The V call is TRBV6-1, the J call TRBJ1-1, with a tentative D call TRBD1 (6 bases). CDR3 region: CAATGSNTEAFF. The CDR3 nucleotides read TGTGCCGCTACAGGGTCGAACACTGAAGCTTTCTTT.